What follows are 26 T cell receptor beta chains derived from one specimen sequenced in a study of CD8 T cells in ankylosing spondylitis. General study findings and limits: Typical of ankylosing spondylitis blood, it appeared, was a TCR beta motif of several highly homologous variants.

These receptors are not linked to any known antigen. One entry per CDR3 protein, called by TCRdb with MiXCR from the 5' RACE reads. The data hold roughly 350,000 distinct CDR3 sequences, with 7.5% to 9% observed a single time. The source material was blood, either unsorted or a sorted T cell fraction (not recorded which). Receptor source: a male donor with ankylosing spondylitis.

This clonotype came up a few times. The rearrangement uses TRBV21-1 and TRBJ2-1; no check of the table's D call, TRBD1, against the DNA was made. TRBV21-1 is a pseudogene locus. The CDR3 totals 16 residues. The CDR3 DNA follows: TGTGCCAGCACCAGACAGGGACAGAGCTCCTACAATGAGCAGTTCTTC. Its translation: CASTRQGQSSYNEQFF.

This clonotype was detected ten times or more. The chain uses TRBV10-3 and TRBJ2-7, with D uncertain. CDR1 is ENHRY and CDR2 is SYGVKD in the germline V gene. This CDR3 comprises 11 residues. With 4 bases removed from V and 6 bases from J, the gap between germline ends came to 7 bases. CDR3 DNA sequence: TGTGCCATCAGTGTCCGCGGCGAGCAGTACTTC. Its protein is CAISVRGEQYF.

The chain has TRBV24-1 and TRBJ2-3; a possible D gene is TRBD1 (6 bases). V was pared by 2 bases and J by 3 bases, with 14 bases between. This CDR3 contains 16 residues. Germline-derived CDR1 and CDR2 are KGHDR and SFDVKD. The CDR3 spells CATSDYSRGRTDTQYF. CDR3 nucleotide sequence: TGTGCCACCAGTGATTATTCCAGGGGAAGGACAGATACGCAGTATTTT.

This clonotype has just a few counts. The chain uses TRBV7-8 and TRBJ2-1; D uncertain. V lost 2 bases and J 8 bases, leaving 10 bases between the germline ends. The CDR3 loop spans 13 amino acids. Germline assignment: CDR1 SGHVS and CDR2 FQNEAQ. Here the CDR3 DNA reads TGTGCCAGCAGCTTATTTAGTACGGATGAGCAGTTCTTC. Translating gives CASSLFSTDEQFF.

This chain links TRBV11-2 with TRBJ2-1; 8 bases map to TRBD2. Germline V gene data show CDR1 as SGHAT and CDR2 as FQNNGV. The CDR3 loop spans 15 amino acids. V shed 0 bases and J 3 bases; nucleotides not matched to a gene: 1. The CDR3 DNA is TGTGCCAGCAGCTTAGAACTAGCGGACTACAATGAGCAGTTCTTC. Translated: CASSLELADYNEQFF.

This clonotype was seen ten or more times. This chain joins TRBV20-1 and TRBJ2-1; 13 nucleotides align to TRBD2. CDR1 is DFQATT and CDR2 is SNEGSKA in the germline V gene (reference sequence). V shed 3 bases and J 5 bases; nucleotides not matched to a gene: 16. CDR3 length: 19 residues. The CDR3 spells CSASRFGAGLAGENNEQFF. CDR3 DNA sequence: TGCAGTGCTAGTCGCTTTGGAGCAGGACTAGCGGGAGAAAACAATGAGCAGTTCTTC.

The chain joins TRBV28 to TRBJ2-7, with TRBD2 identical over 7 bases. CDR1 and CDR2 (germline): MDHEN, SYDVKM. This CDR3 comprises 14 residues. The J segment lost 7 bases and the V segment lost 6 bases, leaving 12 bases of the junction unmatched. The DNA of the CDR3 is TGTGCCAGCAGGCGGGACCCTCTCGGGAGGGAGCAGTACTTC. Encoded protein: CASRRDPLGREQYF.

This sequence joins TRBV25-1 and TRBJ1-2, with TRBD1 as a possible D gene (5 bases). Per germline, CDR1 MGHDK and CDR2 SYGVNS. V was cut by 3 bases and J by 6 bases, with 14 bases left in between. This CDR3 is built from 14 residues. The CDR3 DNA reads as TGTGCCAGCAGTGAGGCAGGGACGGACAATGGCTACACCTTC. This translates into CASSEAGTDNGYTF.

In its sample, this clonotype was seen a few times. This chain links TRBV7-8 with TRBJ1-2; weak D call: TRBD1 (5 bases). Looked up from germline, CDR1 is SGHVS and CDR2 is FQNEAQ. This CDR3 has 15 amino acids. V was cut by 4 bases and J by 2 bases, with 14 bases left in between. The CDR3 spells CASSSRDGSNYGYTF. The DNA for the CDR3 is TGTGCCAGCAGCTCTCGGGACGGAAGCAACTATGGCTACACCTTC.

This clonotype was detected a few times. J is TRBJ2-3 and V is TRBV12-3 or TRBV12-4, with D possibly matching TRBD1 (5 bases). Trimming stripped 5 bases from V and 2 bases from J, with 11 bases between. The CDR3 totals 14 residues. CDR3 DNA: TGTGCCAGCAGTAGACAGATTTCCACAGATACGCAGTATTTT. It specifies CASSRQISTDTQYF.

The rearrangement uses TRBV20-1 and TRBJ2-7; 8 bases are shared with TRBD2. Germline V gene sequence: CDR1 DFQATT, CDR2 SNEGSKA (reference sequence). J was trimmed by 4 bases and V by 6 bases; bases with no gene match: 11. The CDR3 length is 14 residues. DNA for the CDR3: TGCAGTGCGTGGGAGCGGGAGAGACTTTACGAGCAGTACTTC. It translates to CSAWERERLYEQYF.

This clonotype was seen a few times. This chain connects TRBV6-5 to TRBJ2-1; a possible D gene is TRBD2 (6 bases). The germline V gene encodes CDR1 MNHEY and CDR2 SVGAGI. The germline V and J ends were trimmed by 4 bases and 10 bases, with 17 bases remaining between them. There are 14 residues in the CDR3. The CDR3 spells CASSSSAGWAEQFF. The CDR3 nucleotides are TGTGCCAGCAGTTCCTCCGCGGGGTGGGCGGAGCAGTTCTTC.

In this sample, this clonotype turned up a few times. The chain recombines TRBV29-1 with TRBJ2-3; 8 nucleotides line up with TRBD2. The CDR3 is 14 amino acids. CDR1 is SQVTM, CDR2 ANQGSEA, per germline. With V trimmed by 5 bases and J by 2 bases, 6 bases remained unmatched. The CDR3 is CSVKREKNTDTQYF. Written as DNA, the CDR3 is TGCAGCGTTAAGCGGGAGAAGAACACAGATACGCAGTATTTT.

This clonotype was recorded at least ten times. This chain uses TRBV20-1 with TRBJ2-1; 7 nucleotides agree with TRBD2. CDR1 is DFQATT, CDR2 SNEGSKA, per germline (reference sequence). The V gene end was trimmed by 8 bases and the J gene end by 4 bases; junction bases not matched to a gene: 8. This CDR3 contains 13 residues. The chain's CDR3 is CSTNLAEYNEQFF. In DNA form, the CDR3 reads TGCAGTACAAACCTAGCGGAGTACAATGAGCAGTTCTTC.

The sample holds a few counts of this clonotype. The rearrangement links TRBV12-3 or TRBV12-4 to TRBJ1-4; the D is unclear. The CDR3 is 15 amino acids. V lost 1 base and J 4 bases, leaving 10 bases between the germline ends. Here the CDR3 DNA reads TGTGCCAGCAGTTTAGGCGGAGTCGGTAATGAAAAACTGTTTTTT. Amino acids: CASSLGGVGNEKLFF.

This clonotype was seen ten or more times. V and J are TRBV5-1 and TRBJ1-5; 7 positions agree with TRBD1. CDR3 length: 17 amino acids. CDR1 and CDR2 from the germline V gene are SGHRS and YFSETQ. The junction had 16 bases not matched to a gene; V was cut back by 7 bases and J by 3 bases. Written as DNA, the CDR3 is TGCGCCAGCCCCTGGATACTGCGGACAGGTTTCAATCAGCCCCAGCATTTT. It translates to CASPWILRTGFNQPQHF.

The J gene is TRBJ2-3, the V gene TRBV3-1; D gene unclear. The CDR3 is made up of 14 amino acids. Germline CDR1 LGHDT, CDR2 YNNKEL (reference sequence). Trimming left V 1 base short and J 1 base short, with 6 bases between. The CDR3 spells CASSQVPGTDTQYF. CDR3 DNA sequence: TGTGCCAGCAGCCAAGTCCCCGGCACAGATACGCAGTATTTT.

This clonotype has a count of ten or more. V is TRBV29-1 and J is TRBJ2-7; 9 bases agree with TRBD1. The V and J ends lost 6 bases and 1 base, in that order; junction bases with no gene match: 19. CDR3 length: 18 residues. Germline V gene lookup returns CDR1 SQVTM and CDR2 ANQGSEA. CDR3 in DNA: TGCAGCGTCGCGCCCGGGACAGGGACGCTCCTTTATTCCTACGAGCAGTACTTC. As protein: CSVAPGTGTLLYSYEQYF.

The CDR3 DNA sequence: TGCGCCAGCAGCCAAGTTATTCTGGTCGGCGAGCAGTACTTC. Translated, it gives CASSQVILVGEQYF. The chain uses TRBV4-3 and TRBJ2-7; D remains ambiguous. The V end was cut by 1 base, the J end by 6 bases, with 13 bases between. This CDR3 comprises 14 residues. Germline V gene data show CDR1 as LGHNA and CDR2 as YSLEER.

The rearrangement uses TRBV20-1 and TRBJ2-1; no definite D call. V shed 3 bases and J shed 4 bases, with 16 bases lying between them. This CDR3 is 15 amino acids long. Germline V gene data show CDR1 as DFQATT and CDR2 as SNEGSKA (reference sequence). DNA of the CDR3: TGCAGTGCTAGGTCGACACGGTGGGATTACAATGAGCAGTTCTTC. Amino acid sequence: CSARSTRWDYNEQFF.

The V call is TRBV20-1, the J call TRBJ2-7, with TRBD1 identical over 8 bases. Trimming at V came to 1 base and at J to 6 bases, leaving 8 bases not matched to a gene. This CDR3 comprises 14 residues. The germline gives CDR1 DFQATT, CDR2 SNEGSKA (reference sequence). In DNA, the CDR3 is TGCAGTGCTAGAGCCCACAGGGGGGAGGCCGAGCAGTACTTC. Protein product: CSARAHRGEAEQYF.

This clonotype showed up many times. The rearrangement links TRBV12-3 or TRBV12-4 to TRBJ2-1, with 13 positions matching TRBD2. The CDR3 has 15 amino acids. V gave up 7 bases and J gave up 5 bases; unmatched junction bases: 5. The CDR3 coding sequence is TGTGCCAGCACCCTACTAGCGGGAGGGCACAATGAGCAGTTCTTC. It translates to CASTLLAGGHNEQFF.

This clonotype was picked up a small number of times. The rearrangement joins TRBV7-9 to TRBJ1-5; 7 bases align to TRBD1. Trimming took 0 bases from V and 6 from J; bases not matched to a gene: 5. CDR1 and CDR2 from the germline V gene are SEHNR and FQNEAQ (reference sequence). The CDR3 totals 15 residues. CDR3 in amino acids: CASSLAGGSPQPQHF. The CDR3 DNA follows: TGTGCCAGCAGCTTAGCAGGGGGCTCCCCTCAGCCCCAGCATTTT.

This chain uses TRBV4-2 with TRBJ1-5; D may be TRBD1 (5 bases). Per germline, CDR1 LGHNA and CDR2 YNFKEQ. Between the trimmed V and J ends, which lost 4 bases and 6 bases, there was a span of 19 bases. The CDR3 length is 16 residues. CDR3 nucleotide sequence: TGTGCCAGCAGCCCCGAGCCTCAGGGAAGGCGTCAGCCCCAGCATTTT. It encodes CASSPEPQGRRQPQHF.

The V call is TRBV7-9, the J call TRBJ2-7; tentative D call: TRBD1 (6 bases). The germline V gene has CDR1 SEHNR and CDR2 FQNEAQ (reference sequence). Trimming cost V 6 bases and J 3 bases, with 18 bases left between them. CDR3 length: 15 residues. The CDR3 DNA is TGTGCCAGCAGTCTCACTTCGGGACACCTCTACGAGCAGTACTTC. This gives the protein CASSLTSGHLYEQYF.

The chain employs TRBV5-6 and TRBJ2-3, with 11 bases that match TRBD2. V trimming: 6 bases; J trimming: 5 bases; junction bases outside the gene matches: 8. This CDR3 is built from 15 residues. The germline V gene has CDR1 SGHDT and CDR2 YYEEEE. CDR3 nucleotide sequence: TGTGCCAGCACCCGGACTAGCGGGTCAGGAGATACGCAGTATTTT. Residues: CASTRTSGSGDTQYF.